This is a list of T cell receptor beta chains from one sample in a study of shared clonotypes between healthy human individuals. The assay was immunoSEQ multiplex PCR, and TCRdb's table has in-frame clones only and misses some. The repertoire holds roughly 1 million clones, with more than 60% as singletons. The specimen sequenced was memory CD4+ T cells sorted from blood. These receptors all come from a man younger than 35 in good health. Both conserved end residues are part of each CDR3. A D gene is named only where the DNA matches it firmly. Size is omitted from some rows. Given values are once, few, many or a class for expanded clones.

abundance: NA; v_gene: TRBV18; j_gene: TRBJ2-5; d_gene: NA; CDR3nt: TGTGCCAGCTCACTCCGGACGCAGCAAGAGACCCAGTACTTC; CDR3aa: CASSLRTQQETQYF
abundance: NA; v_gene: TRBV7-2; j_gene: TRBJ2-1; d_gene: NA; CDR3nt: TGTGCCAGCAGCTTAGTTGCAAACTTGCCCCTCAATGAGCAGTTCTTC; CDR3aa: CASSLVANLPLNEQFF
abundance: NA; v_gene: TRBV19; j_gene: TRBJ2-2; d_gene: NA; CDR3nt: TGTGCCAGTAGTAGCCCTGGGCGAAACACCGGGGAGCTGTTTTTT; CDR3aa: CASSSPGRNTGELFF
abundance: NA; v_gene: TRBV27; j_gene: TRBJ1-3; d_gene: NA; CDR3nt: TGTGCCAGCAGTAAGACCGGTAACTCTGGAAACACCATATATTTT; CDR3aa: CASSKTGNSGNTIYF
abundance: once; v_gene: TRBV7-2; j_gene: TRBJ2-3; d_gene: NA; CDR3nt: TGTGCCAGCAGCCGCACGGGAGTTACGGCAGATACGCAGTATTTT; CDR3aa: CASSRTGVTADTQYF
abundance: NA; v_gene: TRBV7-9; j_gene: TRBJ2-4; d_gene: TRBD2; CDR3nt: TGTGCCAGCAGCTTGGGTAGCGGGAGGGAGGCCAAAAACATTCAGTACTTC; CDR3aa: CASSLGSGREAKNIQYF
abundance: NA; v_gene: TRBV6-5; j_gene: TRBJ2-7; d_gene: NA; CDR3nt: TGTGCCAGCAGCCCCTGGGGCGACACCTACGAGCAGTACTTC; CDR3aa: CASSPWGDTYEQYF
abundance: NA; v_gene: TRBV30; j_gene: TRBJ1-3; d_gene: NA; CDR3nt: TGTGCCTGGAGTGCACGGACAGTCTCTGGAAACACCATATATTTT; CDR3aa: CAWSARTVSGNTIYF
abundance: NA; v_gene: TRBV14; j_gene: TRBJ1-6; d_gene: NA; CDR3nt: TGTGCCAGCAGTCGGGGGGGTTATAATTCACCCCTCCACTTT; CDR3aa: CASSRGGYNSPLHF
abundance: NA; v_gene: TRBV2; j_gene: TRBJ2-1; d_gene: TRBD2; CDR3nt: TGTGCCAGCAGTGGGGAGGGGTGGGGTGAGCAGTTCTTC; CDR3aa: CASSGEGWGEQFF
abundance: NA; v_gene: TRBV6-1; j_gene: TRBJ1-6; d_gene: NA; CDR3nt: TGTGCCAGCAGTGAGTACAGCTATAATTCACCCCTCCACTTT; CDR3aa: CASSEYSYNSPLHF
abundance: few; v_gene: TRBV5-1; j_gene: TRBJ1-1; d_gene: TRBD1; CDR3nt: TGCGCCAGCAGCCTCGACAGGGGGAACACTGAAGCTTTCTTT; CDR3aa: CASSLDRGNTEAFF
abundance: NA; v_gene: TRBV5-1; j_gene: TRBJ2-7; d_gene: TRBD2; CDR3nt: TGCGCCAGCAGCTTGAGGACTAGCGTTCTGCGAGAGCAGTACTTC; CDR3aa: CASSLRTSVLREQYF
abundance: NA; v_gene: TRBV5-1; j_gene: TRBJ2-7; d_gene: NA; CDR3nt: TGCGCCAGCAGCTACCTGGCGACCTCCTACGAGCAGTACTTC; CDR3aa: CASSYLATSYEQYF
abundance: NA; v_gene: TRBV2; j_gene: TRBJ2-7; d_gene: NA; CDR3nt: TGTGCCAGCGGTCCCCCGACAGCCACCTACGAGCAGTACTTC; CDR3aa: CASGPPTATYEQYF
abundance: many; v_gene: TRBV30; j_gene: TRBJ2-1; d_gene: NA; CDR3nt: TGTGCCTGGAGTGTAGGGCGGAATCAGTTCTTC; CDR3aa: CAWSVGRNQFF
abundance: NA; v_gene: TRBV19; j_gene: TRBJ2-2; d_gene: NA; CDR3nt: TGTGCCAGTATCGGGCGGGGGAACACCGGGGAGCTGTTTTTT; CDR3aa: CASIGRGNTGELFF
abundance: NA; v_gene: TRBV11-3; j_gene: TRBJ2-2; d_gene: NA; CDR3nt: TGTGCCAGCAGCTTAGTCGCCGCGAACACCGGGGAGCTGTTTTTT; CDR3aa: CASSLVAANTGELFF
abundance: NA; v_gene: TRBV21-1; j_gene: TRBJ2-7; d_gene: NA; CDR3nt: TGTGCCAGCAGCAAAGGGTCCCCTCCGTCCTACGAGCAGTACTTC; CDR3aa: CASSKGSPPSYEQYF
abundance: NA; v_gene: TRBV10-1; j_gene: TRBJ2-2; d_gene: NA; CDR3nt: TGCGCCAGCAGCCCGGGACTCAACACCGGGGAGCTGTTTTTT; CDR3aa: CASSPGLNTGELFF
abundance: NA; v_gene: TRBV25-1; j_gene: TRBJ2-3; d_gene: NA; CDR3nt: TGTGCCAGCAGTGCTTACGGGAGTAGACGATCAGATACGCAGTATTTT; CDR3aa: CASSAYGSRRSDTQYF
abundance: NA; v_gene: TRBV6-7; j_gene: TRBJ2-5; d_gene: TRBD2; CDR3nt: TGTGCCAGCAGTTACGGACTAGCCGAGACCCAGTACTTC; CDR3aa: CASSYGLAETQYF
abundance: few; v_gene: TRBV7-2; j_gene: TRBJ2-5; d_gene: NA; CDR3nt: TGTGCCAGCAGCTTAGCGAGGAAGACCCAGTACTTC; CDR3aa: CASSLARKTQYF
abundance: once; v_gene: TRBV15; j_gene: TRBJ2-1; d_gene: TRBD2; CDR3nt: TGTGCCACCAGCATTGGCGGGGGGCTGGGAGATGAGCAGTTCTTC; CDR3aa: CATSIGGGLGDEQFF
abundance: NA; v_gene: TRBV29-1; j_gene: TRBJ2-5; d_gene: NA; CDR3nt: TGCAGCGTTGAGAAAGGGGAGACCCAGTACTTC; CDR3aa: CSVEKGETQYF
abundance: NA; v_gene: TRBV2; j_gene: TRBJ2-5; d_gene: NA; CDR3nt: TGTGCCAATCAGCGGACTAGGGGGGAGACCCAGTACTTC; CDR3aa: CANQRTRGETQYF
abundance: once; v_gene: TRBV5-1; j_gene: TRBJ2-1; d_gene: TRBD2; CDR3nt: TGCGCCAGCAGCATAGGACTAGCGGGAGGTCCAGCTTCCTACAATGAGCAGTTCTTC; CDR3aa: CASSIGLAGGPASYNEQFF
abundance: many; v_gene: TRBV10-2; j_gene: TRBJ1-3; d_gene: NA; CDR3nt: TGCGCCAGCAGTGAGCAGACCTCTGGAAACACCATATATTTT; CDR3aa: CASSEQTSGNTIYF
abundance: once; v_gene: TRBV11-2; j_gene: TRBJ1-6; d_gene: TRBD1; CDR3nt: TGTGCCAGCAGCCCTAGACAGGGGAACAATTCACCCCTCCACTTT; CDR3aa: CASSPRQGNNSPLHF
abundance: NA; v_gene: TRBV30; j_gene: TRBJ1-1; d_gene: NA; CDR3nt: TGTGCCTGGCGGACTGAAAGGGCTGAAGCTTTCTTT; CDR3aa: CAWRTERAEAFF
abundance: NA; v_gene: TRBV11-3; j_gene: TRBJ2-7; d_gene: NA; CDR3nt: TGTGCCTCGTCAGGGACGGACGCCTACGAGCAGTACTTC; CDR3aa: CASSGTDAYEQYF
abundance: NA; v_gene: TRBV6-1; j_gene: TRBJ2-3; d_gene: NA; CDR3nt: TGTGTCAGCAGTGAAGTACGTCTGTGGTCAGATACGCAGTATTTT; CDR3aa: CVSSEVRLWSDTQYF
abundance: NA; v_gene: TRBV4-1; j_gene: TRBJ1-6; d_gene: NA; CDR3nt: TGCGCCAGCAGCCAACCCGGGGGGGTTAATTCACCCCTCCACTTT; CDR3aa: CASSQPGGVNSPLHF
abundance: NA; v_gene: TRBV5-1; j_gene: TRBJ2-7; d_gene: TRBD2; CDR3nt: TGCGCCAGCAGCTTGGGGGAGGGGCGCGAGCAGTACTTC; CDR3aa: CASSLGEGREQYF
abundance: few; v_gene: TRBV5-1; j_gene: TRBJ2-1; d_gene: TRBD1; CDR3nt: TGCGCCAGCACCCTAGGAGACAGGGGCGGCAATGAGCAGTTCTTC; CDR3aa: CASTLGDRGGNEQFF
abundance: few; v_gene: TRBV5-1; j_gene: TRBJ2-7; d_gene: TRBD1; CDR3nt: TGCGCCAGCAGCTCCTCCGGGACAGGGGTGCGAGAGCAGTACTTC; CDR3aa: CASSSSGTGVREQYF
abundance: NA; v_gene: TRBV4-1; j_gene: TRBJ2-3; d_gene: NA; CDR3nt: TGCGCCAGCAGCCGACCGGAGGGGACAGATACGCAGTATTTT; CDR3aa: CASSRPEGTDTQYF
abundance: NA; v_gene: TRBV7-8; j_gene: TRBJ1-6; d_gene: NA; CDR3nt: TGTGCCAGCAGCCTCCAACAGAGCTCCTATAATTCACCCCTCCACTTT; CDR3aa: CASSLQQSSYNSPLHF
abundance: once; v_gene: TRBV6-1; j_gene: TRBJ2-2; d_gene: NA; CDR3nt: TGTGCCAGCAGTGAAGCGCAGTGGAGCAATCTCCCCGGGGAGCTGTTTTTT; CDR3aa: CASSEAQWSNLPGELFF
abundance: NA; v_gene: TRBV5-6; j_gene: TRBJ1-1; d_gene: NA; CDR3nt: TGTGCCAGCAGCTTGCTGAGTGAGAACACTGAAGCTTTCTTT; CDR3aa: CASSLLSENTEAFF
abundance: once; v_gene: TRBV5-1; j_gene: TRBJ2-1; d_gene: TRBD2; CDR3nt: TGCGCCAGCAGCTTGGTCGCGGGGGTGCCCTACAATGAGCAGTTCTTC; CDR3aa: CASSLVAGVPYNEQFF
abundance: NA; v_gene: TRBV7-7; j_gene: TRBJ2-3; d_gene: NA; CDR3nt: TGTGCTAGCAGCCCCGGCGGGAACCCCACAGATACGCAGTATTTT; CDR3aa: CASSPGGNPTDTQYF
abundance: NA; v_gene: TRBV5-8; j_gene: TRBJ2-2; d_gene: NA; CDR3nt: TGTGCCAGCAGCACCTGGACAGCGATAAACACCGGGGAGCTGTTTTTT; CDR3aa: CASSTWTAINTGELFF
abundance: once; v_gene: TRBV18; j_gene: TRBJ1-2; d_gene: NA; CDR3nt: TGTGCCAGCTCACCAGGTTCTTCAGAATCAGGGGACACCTTC; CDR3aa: CASSPGSSESGDTF
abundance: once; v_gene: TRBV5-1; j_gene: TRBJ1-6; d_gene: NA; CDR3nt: TGCGCCAGCAGCTTGGAGCCGGATAATTCACCCCTCCACTTT; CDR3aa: CASSLEPDNSPLHF
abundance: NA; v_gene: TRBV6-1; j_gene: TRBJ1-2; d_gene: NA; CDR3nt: TGTGCCAGCAGGACACCCACCGGGAGGGAGGGCTACACCTTC; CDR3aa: CASRTPTGREGYTF
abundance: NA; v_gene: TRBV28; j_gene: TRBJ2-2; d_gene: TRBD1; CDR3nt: TGTGCCAGCAGTTGGACAGGTAGAAACACCGGGGAGCTGTTTTTT; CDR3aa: CASSWTGRNTGELFF
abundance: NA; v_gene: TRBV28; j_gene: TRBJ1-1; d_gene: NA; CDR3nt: TGTGCCAGCAGTCCAACTGGACGTATATCGCGGAACACTGAAGCTTTCTTT; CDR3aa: CASSPTGRISRNTEAFF
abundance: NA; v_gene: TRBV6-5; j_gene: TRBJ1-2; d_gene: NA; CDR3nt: TGTGCCAGCAGCGAGGGACGGAGCTATGGCTACACCTTC; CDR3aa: CASSEGRSYGYTF
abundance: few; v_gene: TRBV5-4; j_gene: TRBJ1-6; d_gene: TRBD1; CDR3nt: TGTGCCAGCAGCTTGATCGGACAGGGCGCCTCACCCCTCCACTTT; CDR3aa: CASSLIGQGASPLHF
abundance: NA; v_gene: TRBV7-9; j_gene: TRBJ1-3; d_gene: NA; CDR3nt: TGTGCCAGCAGCTTAGTAGGTCCTAGGGCTGGAAACACCATATATTTT; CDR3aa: CASSLVGPRAGNTIYF
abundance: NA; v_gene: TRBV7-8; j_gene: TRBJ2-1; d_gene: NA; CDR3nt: TGTGCCAGCAGCTTGTCTCTAAACAATGAGCAGTTCTTC; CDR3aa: CASSLSLNNEQFF
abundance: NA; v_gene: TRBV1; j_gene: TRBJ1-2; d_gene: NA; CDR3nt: TGCACCAGCAGCCAAGATCGAAGGGAAGAGGACTCTAACTATGGCTACACCTTC; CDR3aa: CTSSQDRREEDSNYGYTF
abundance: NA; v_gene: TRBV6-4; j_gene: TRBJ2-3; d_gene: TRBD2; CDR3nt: TGTGCCAGCAGTGTCCTAGCGGGAGACACGCAGTATTTT; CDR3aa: CASSVLAGDTQYF
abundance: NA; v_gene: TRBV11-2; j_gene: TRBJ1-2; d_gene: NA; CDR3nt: TGTGCCAGCAGCTCAATCCGGGACACGGGGGATGGCTACACCTTC; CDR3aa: CASSSIRDTGDGYTF
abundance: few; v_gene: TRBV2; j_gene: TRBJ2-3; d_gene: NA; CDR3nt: TGTGCCAGCGGGGGATATCTTAGCACAGATACGCAGTATTTT; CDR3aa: CASGGYLSTDTQYF
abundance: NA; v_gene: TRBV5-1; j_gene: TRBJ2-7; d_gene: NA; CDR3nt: TGCGCCAGCAGCCCAAACCCACAGGGTCCTGACTACGAGCAGTACTTC; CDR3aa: CASSPNPQGPDYEQYF
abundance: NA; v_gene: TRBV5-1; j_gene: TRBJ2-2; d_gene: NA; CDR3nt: TGCGCCAGCAGGGTTGACGCCAACACCGGGGAGCTGTTTTTT; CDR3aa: CASRVDANTGELFF
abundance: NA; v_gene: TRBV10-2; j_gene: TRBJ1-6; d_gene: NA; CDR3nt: TGCGCCAGCAGTGATCCCGGCTATTCACCCCTCCACTTT; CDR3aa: CASSDPGYSPLHF
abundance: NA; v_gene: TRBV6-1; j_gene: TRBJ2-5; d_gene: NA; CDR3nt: TGTGCCAGCAGGGAGGGGACAAGTAAAGAGACCCAGTACTTC; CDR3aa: CASREGTSKETQYF